Presented here are 20 T cell receptor beta chains from one specimen sequenced in a study of regulatory T cells in long-lasting Graves disease. Noted time point: newly diagnosed GD, antithyroid drugs for less than 3 months. PBMCs were the source of the RNA used for TCR sequencing. Researchers made TCR beta libraries by using iRepertoire HTBI primers and running Arm-PCR on CDR3 regions. TCRdb re-called the multiplex PCR reads with MiXCR, one entry per CDR3 protein. The top ten hold around 37% of the sample, which has about 310,000 distinct CDR3 sequences, approximately 20% seen once. The material was peripheral blood mononuclear cells (PBMCs), obtained at new diagnosis, from a patient treated with antithyroid drugs. These receptors were taken from a female donor with Graves disease.

This clonotype was found once. V and J are TRBV2 and TRBJ2-1; TRBD2 matches at 11 bases. This CDR3 is 17 amino acids long. V trimming: 1 base; J trimming: 4 bases; junction bases outside the gene matches: 6. Per the germline V gene, CDR1 is SNHLY and CDR2 is FYNNEI. CDR3: CASSEGPLAGGYNEQFF. In DNA form, the CDR3 reads TGTGCCAGCAGTGAAGGTCCGCTAGCGGGAGGTTACAATGAGCAGTTCTTC.

This clonotype came up a few times. This rearrangement joins TRBV9 to TRBJ2-4; 7 positions match TRBD1. CDR3 length: 14 residues. V was clipped by 4 bases and J by 6 bases; unmatched bases: 7. Germline loops: CDR1 SGDLS, CDR2 YYNGEE. The CDR3 spells CASSNTGAGNIQYF. CDR3 nucleotides: TGTGCCAGCAGCAACACAGGGGCGGGAAACATTCAGTACTTC. The whole variable domain, remainder taken from reference TRBV9 and TRBJ2-4, is DSGVTQTPKHLITATGQRVTLRCSPRSGDLSVYWYQQSLDQGLQFLIQYYNGEERAKGNILERFSAQQFPDLHSELNLSSLELGDSALYFCASSNTGAGNIQYFGAGTRLSVL.

This clonotype was counted at least ten times. This chain uses TRBV29-1 with TRBJ2-7; a possible D gene is TRBD2 (6 bases). Trimming removed 0 bases from V and 1 base from J, with 16 bases in between. This CDR3 spans 16 amino acids. Germline V gene lookup returns CDR1 SQVTM and CDR2 ANQGSEA. CDR3 nucleotides: TGCAGCGTTGAAGATCCCAAGTCGGGGGTGTCCTACGAGCAGTACTTC. Translated: CSVEDPKSGVSYEQYF.

In its sample, this clonotype was seen a few times. The chain is built from TRBV29-1 and TRBJ2-3; D might be TRBD1 or TRBD2, each matching 5 bases. This CDR3 has 21 residues. Germline lookup yields CDR1 SQVTM and CDR2 ANQGSEA. V lost 2 bases and J lost 0, with 30 bases in between. This chain's CDR3 is CSVETPISGTRTPPSTDTQYF. DNA for the CDR3: TGCAGCGTTGAAACACCAATATCCGGGACCAGGACCCCCCCTAGCACAGATACGCAGTATTTT.

The table lists this clonotype with many counts. The gene calls are TRBV2 and TRBJ2-5, with D tentatively TRBD1 (6 bases). This CDR3 contains 16 residues. The V end lost 6 bases, the J end lost 4 bases, and 21 bases lay between the germline ends. The germline V gene has CDR1 SNHLY and CDR2 FYNNEI. The CDR3 coding sequence is TGTGCCAGCAGGAACTGGGGGCCGGGTTGTACAGAGACCCAGTACTTC. It codes for CASRNWGPGCTETQYF.

This clonotype was detected many times. This sequence joins TRBV7-8 and TRBJ2-3, with 9 bases aligning to TRBD2. The V segment lost 3 bases and the J segment 6 bases; nucleotides outside the gene matches: 13. The CDR3 spans 17 residues. The germline CDR1 and CDR2 sequences are SGHVS and FQNEAQ. CDR3 amino acids: CASSFTRLAEREDTQYF. The CDR3 bases are TGTGCCAGCAGCTTCACTCGACTAGCGGAACGCGAGGATACGCAGTATTTT.

This clonotype came up many times. V and J are TRBV12-3 or TRBV12-4 and TRBJ1-2; D uncertain. V lost 5 bases to trimming and J lost 7 bases, with 11 bases between them. The CDR3 sequence is 12 residues long. The CDR3 region has the DNA TGTGCCAGCAGTGAGAGGGTGGGTGGCTACACCTTC. Its protein is CASSERVGGYTF.

This clonotype has at least ten counts. The V and J genes are TRBV10-3 and TRBJ1-1; D ambiguous. Germline V gene lookup returns CDR1 ENHRY and CDR2 SYGVKD. There are 13 residues in the CDR3. The germline V and J ends were trimmed by 4 bases and 2 bases, with 8 bases remaining between them. CDR3 DNA: TGTGCCATCAGTGTAAATCTCAACACTGAAGCTTTCTTT. This encodes CAISVNLNTEAFF.

This clonotype was seen at least ten times. J is TRBJ2-7 and V is TRBV20-1, with D unclear. With 1 base removed from V and 2 bases from J, the gap between germline ends came to 9 bases. CDR1 is DFQATT, CDR2 SNEGSKA, per germline (reference sequence). CDR3 length equals 13 residues. CDR3 sequence reads: CSARVAETYEQYF. The CDR3 DNA sequence: TGCAGTGCTAGAGTTGCGGAGACCTACGAGCAGTACTTC.

This clonotype was recorded at least ten times. The chain carries TRBV5-4 and TRBJ1-1; unclear D gene. Per the germline V gene, CDR1 is SGHNT and CDR2 is YYREEE (reference sequence). V was clipped by 5 bases and J by 0 bases, with 8 bases between them. This CDR3 has 13 amino acids. The DNA for the CDR3 is TGTGCCAGCAGGCCAGACATGAACACTGAAGCTTTCTTT. It codes for CASRPDMNTEAFF.

On this clonotype: The germline gene is not matched at one end of the junction; a read error may be the cause. V and J are TRBV6-1 and TRBJ2-5; 9 nucleotides match TRBD2. From germline, CDR1 is MNHNS and CDR2 SASEGT. The CDR3 sequence is 16 residues long. The CDR3 region has the DNA TGTGCCAGCAGTGAAGCGCCGCTAGCGGGACAAGAGGCCCAGTACTTC. Residues: CASSEAPLAGQEAQYF.

This clonotype was detected ten times or more. J is TRBJ2-7 and V is TRBV7-3; 7 positions agree with TRBD1. V shed 5 bases, J shed 0 bases, and the junction held 7 bases outside the gene matches. From germline, CDR1 is SGHTA and CDR2 FQGTGA. This CDR3 comprises 15 residues. DNA for the CDR3: TGTGCCAGCAGCCCCGGGACAGAGCGCTCCTACGAGCAGTACTTC. The encoded protein is CASSPGTERSYEQYF.

This clonotype was recorded at least ten times. The chain combines TRBV30 with TRBJ1-3; D is unresolved. This CDR3 region has 14 residues. The germline V gene has CDR1 GTSNPN and CDR2 SVGIG (reference sequence). The germline V and J ends were trimmed by 4 bases and 8 bases, with 18 bases remaining between them. CDR3 coding DNA: TGTGCCTGGATCCCGCCCCTCGTGGGTTACACCATATATTTT. This sequence encodes CAWIPPLVGYTIYF.

The table lists this clonotype with many counts. This chain connects TRBV11-2 to TRBJ1-1; D remains ambiguous. Germline CDR1 SGHAT, CDR2 FQNNGV. V was shortened by 5 bases and J by 1 base, with 8 bases between the two germline ends. The CDR3 consists of 13 residues. CDR3 sequence: CASSPEPNTEAFF. CDR3 in DNA: TGTGCCAGCAGCCCCGAACCGAACACTGAAGCTTTCTTT.

This clonotype was seen ten or more times. The chain carries TRBV28 and TRBJ2-7; D possibly matches TRBD1 or TRBD2 (5 bases each). CDR1 and CDR2 from the germline V gene are MDHEN and SYDVKM. The CDR3 extends over 16 amino acids. Trimming shortened V by 6 bases and J by 3 bases, and 21 bases separated the two germline ends. The CDR3 bases are TGTGCCAGCAGACATGGGACGCAGTCCCCTTTCTACGAGCAGTACTTC. Translated: CASRHGTQSPFYEQYF.

This clonotype was recorded many times. The rearrangement joins TRBV27 to TRBJ2-7; 9 nucleotides agree with TRBD2. This CDR3 has 15 amino acids. CDR1 and CDR2 (germline): MNHEY, SMNVEV (reference sequence). Germline trimming cut 1 base from V and 7 bases from J; bases unmatched to any gene: 8. The chain's CDR3 is CASSLFGLAGREQYF. The CDR3 region has the DNA TGTGCCAGCAGTTTATTCGGGCTAGCGGGACGGGAGCAGTACTTC.

This clonotype was found many times. This chain joins TRBV5-1 and TRBJ2-3; D not certain. Between the trimmed V and J ends, which lost 2 bases and 0 bases, there was a span of 4 bases. The CDR3 has 13 amino acids. Germline lookup yields CDR1 SGHRS and CDR2 YFSETQ. Here the CDR3 DNA reads TGCGCCAGCAGCTTCAGAAGCACAGATACGCAGTATTTT. Amino acid sequence: CASSFRSTDTQYF.

The sample holds a few counts of this clonotype. At one end, the junction sequence differs from germline, possibly due to a read error. The chain employs TRBV5-1 and TRBJ2-6, with 7 bases aligning to TRBD2. The CDR3 is made up of 19 amino acids. Germline CDR1 SGHRS, CDR2 YFSETQ. In DNA, the CDR3 is TGCGCCAGCAGCCCCAATTTGGGGGGGGTAAACTCTGGGGCCAACGTCCTAACTTTC. Translated: CASSPNLGGVNSGANVLTF.

This clonotype was picked up many times. This chain joins TRBV19 and TRBJ2-1; 15 nucleotides match TRBD2. Germline trimming cut 4 bases from V and 7 bases from J; bases unmatched to any gene: 8. Germline lookup yields CDR1 LNHDA and CDR2 SQIVND (reference sequence). The CDR3 has 17 amino acids. For the CDR3, the DNA is TGTGCCAGTAGTACACGGACTAGCGGGAGGGTATGGAATGAGCAGTTCTTC. Its translation is CASSTRTSGRVWNEQFF.

This clonotype was seen many times. This chain joins TRBV12-5 and TRBJ2-7; D is unresolved. Trimming shortened V by 3 bases and J by 6 bases, and 9 bases separated the two germline ends. Germline CDR1 reads LGHNT; CDR2 reads FRNRAP. This CDR3 has 12 residues. CDR3 nucleotides: TGTGCTAGTGGTTTTGTACGGACCGAGCAGTACTTC. Its protein product is CASGFVRTEQYF.